These 28 T cell receptor beta chains came from one sample sequenced in a study of post-analysis software for immune sequencing data. Study results and caveats: Elevated frequency relative to controls characterized several TRBV segments in patients, TRBV5-6, TRBV5-1 and TRBV20-1 among them.

What these receptors recognize is not known. TCR beta libraries were prepared from cDNA with unique molecular identifiers. TCRdb re-called the PCR reads through MiXCR, storing one row per CDR3 protein. This table has around 770,000 distinct CDR3 sequences, roughly 50% appearing once. Sequencing was performed on blood. The receptors were sampled from a girl aged 10 to 17 with multiple sclerosis.

The rearrangement links TRBV5-5 to TRBJ2-7; D might be TRBD1 or TRBD2, each matching 5 bases. Germline V lookup: CDR1 SGHKS, CDR2 YYEKEE (reference sequence). This CDR3 region has 14 residues. V lost 1 base to trimming and J lost 1 base, with 9 bases between them. CDR3 sequence (DNA): TGTGCCAGCAGCTTGTGGGACGATTCCTACGAGCAGTACTTC. Amino acids: CASSLWDDSYEQYF.

This clonotype was observed a few times. The chain uses TRBV29-1 and TRBJ2-3, with D unclear. Trimming removed 4 bases from V and 0 bases from J, with 11 bases in between. CDR1 is SQVTM and CDR2 is ANQGSEA in the germline V gene. There are 14 residues in the CDR3. CDR3 amino acids: CSVAFLLSTDTQYF. CDR3 in DNA: TGCAGCGTTGCGTTTCTCCTTAGCACAGATACGCAGTATTTT.

The rearrangement uses TRBV6-1 and TRBJ2-7, with TRBD2 identical over 14 bases. Germline V gives CDR1 MNHNS, CDR2 SASEGT. V shed 4 bases, J shed 2 bases, and the junction held 4 bases outside the gene matches. The CDR3 is 16 residues long. In DNA form, the CDR3 reads TGTGCCAGCAGTGCCGGGACTAGCGGGAGCCCCTACGAGCAGTACTTC. It codes for CASSAGTSGSPYEQYF.

The V call is TRBV5-1, the J call TRBJ2-1; D not certain. Per germline, CDR1 SGHRS and CDR2 YFSETQ. V was trimmed by 0 bases and J by 10 bases, leaving 11 bases between them. The CDR3 covers 13 residues. The CDR3 nucleotides are TGCGCCAGCAGCTTGGTGGCTTCGAGGGAGCAGTTCTTC. Its protein product is CASSLVASREQFF.

The chain is built from TRBV6-6 and TRBJ2-3; tentative D call: TRBD2 (6 bases). Germline values: CDR1 MNHNY, CDR2 SVGAGI (reference sequence). The V end was cut by 2 bases, the J end by 5 bases, with 14 bases between. The CDR3 spans 15 residues. CDR3 nucleotides: TGTGCCAGCAGTTACCGGCGGGAAGTACGAGATACGCAGTATTTT. Translating it yields CASSYRREVRDTQYF.

The chain combines TRBV27 with TRBJ1-2; perhaps TRBD1 as D (5 bases). This CDR3 has 13 amino acids. Germline CDR1 and CDR2: MNHEY and SMNVEV (reference sequence). The V end was cut by 4 bases, the J end by 4 bases, with 10 bases between. The CDR3 is CASSSLDSYGYTF. The CDR3 DNA reads as TGTGCCAGCAGTTCACTAGACAGCTATGGCTACACCTTC.

A few counts support this clonotype. The V call is TRBV7-9, the J call TRBJ2-7, with a weak D call TRBD2 (6 bases). The length of the CDR3 is 14 residues. V was cut by 3 bases and J by 7 bases, with 16 bases left in between. The germline V gene encodes CDR1 SEHNR and CDR2 FQNEAQ (reference sequence). This CDR3 is CASSFPGLYGEQYF. The CDR3 DNA reads as TGTGCCAGCAGCTTCCCCGGACTATATGGGGAGCAGTACTTC.

This clonotype was detected only a few times. The chain has TRBV7-6 and TRBJ2-5; 9 bases match TRBD2. CDR1 and CDR2 (germline): SGHVS, FNYEAQ. Trimming removed 5 bases from V and 5 bases from J; junction bases left unmatched: 9. The CDR3 is 15 residues long. The CDR3 region has the DNA TGTGCCAGCAGCCGTTATAGCGGGAGCGGTGAGACCCAGTACTTC. Amino acid sequence: CASSRYSGSGETQYF.

The V call is TRBV14, the J call TRBJ2-7, with D possibly TRBD1 on 5 matching bases. Germline V gene sequence: CDR1 SGHDN, CDR2 FVKESK. V lost 3 bases, J lost 1 base, and 13 bases lay in between. The CDR3 runs to 15 residues. The CDR3 spells CASSQYAGQSYEQYF. In nucleotides, the CDR3 is TGTGCCAGCAGCCAGTATGCAGGACAATCCTACGAGCAGTACTTC. The full variable domain, rest sourced from reference TRBV14 and TRBJ2-7, is EAGVTQFPSHSVIEKGQTVTLRCDPISGHDNLYWYRRVMGKEIKFLLHFVKESKQDESGMPNNRFLAERTGGTYSTLKVQPAELEDSGVYFCASSQYAGQSYEQYFGPGTRLTVT.

With respect to this clonotype: An end of the junction does not agree with germline; a read error may underlie this. This sequence joins TRBV3-1 and TRBJ2-1; no firm D call. The CDR3 runs to 16 residues. Germline CDR1 is LGHDT and CDR2 is YNNKEL (reference sequence). The DNA for the CDR3 is TGTGTCAGCAGCCAAGTTCACTTGCAAAGCCCCAATGAGCAGTTCTTC. As protein: CVSSQVHLQSPNEQFF.

This clonotype has only one observation. A read error may produce the germline difference seen at one junction end. The V call is TRBV5-6, the J call TRBJ1-2, with D hard to call. CDR3 length: 13 residues. Germline V gives CDR1 SGHDT, CDR2 YYEEEE. The CDR3 nucleotides are TGTGTCAGCAGCTTGATTCGGAACTATGGCTACACCTTC. Amino acids: CVSSLIRNYGYTF.

In this sample, this clonotype turned up a few times. The chain is built from TRBV29-1 and TRBJ1-1, with 7 nucleotides matching TRBD1. CDR3 length equals 13 residues. Trimming removed 7 bases from V and 7 bases from J; junction bases left unmatched: 12. CDR1 is SQVTM and CDR2 is ANQGSEA in the germline V gene. CDR3 in DNA: TGCAGCGCCGGACAGGACGCACCTCATGAAGCTTTCTTT. Encoded protein: CSAGQDAPHEAFF.

This chain links TRBV6-1 with TRBJ1-5; D is possibly TRBD1 (6 bases). Germline V gene sequence: CDR1 MNHNS, CDR2 SASEGT. Trimming took 4 bases from V and 3 from J, leaving 13 bases between them. The CDR3 is 15 residues long. The CDR3 DNA sequence: TGTGCCAGCAGTGGAGCCGGGGGCTCCAATCAGCCCCAGCATTTT. It translates to CASSGAGGSNQPQHF.

This clonotype came up a few times. This chain links TRBV7-2 with TRBJ1-2; the match to TRBD1 covers 8 bases. The CDR3 loop spans 12 amino acids. The germline gives CDR1 SGHTA, CDR2 FQGNSA. The V and J ends lost 4 bases and 8 bases, in that order; junction bases with no gene match: 3. The CDR3 bases are TGTGCCAGCAGCTCAGACAGGGGCGGCTACACCTTC. It codes for CASSSDRGGYTF.

This clonotype turned up a few times. V usage is TRBV7-2 and J usage is TRBJ2-1; TRBD1 matches 8 bases. The CDR3 consists of 19 residues. Losses at the gene ends were 1 base for V and 0 bases for J; bases not matched to a gene: 11. Germline V gene sequence: CDR1 SGHTA, CDR2 FQGNSA. The CDR3, as DNA: TGTGCCAGCAGCTTAGTCGGGACAGGTTCTAGGAGCTCCTACAATGAGCAGTTCTTC. This sequence encodes CASSLVGTGSRSSYNEQFF.

In its sample, this clonotype was seen a few times. This may stem from a read error, because a much larger clone lies one nucleotide away. V and J are TRBV24-1 and TRBJ2-1; TRBD2 matches 8 bases. The DNA end is a closer match to TRBJ2-7, so the J assignment may be wrong. The CDR3 length is 15 residues. Germline CDR1 and CDR2: KGHDR and SFDVKD. CDR3 amino acids: CATSDFGRGYNEQYF. In nucleotides, the CDR3 is TGTGCCACCAGTGATTTCGGGAGGGGCTACAATGAGCAGTACTTC.

The chain carries TRBV6-1 and TRBJ2-3; the D gene could be TRBD1 or TRBD2 (7 bases each). Germline-derived CDR1 and CDR2 are MNHNS and SASEGT. The CDR3 is made up of 17 amino acids. Trimming removed 8 bases at V and 3 bases at J, with 24 bases between. CDR3 protein: CASRQGRGDSSTDTQYF. CDR3 bases: TGTGCCAGCCGCCAGGGTCGGGGGGACAGTAGTACAGATACGCAGTATTTT.

The V and J genes are TRBV9 and TRBJ1-4, with no clear D. With 0 bases removed from V and 1 base from J, the gap between germline ends came to 7 bases. The CDR3 extends over 15 amino acids. The germline V gene encodes CDR1 SGDLS and CDR2 YYNGEE. CDR3 protein: CASSVDLGTNEKLFF. CDR3 bases: TGTGCCAGCAGCGTAGATCTGGGAACTAATGAAAAACTGTTTTTT.

This clonotype came up a few times. V gene TRBV7-2 combines with J gene TRBJ2-5, with no clear D. Matching the DNA end better, TRBJ2-7 makes the J call doubtful. In germline, CDR1 is SGHTA, CDR2 FQGNSA. This CDR3 comprises 12 residues. DNA of the CDR3: TGTGCCAGCAGCTTTGAGAATTACGAGCAGTACTTC. Translated: CASSFENYEQYF.

This chain links TRBV29-1 with TRBJ1-4; 7 positions match TRBD1. Germline CDR1 reads SQVTM; CDR2 reads ANQGSEA. V shed 6 bases and J 8 bases; nucleotides not matched to a gene: 6. The CDR3 has 12 amino acids. The CDR3 DNA reads TGCAGCGTAGGACAGGAAGGGGAAAAACTGTTTTTT. Protein sequence: CSVGQEGEKLFF.

This clonotype was seen a single time. V usage is TRBV10-3 and J usage is TRBJ2-1, with D perhaps TRBD1 or TRBD2 (5 bases each). The end of the DNA fits TRBJ2-7 better, so the J call may be wrong. This CDR3 has 14 residues. The germline V gene encodes CDR1 ENHRY and CDR2 SYGVKD. CDR3 in DNA: TGTGCCATCAGGGACTTAACAGGAAACAATGAGCAGTACTTC. Translation gives CAIRDLTGNNEQYF.

The V gene is TRBV27, the J gene TRBJ2-3, with 16 bases fitting TRBD2. Germline CDR1 and CDR2: MNHEY and SMNVEV (reference sequence). With V trimmed by 3 bases and J by 5 bases, 2 bases remained unmatched. The CDR3 length is 16 residues. CDR3 sequence: CASSFGTSGRGDTQYF. The CDR3 bases are TGTGCCAGCAGTTTCGGGACTAGCGGGAGGGGAGATACGCAGTATTTT.

This clonotype was picked up a small number of times. This chain connects TRBV29-1 to TRBJ2-5; D remains unclear. CDR1 SQVTM and CDR2 ANQGSEA come from the germline V gene. This CDR3 contains 12 residues. Trimming stripped 5 bases from V and 1 base from J, with 8 bases between. The CDR3 region has the DNA TGCAGCGTTCATCCCCTCCAAGAGACCCAGTACTTC. It encodes CSVHPLQETQYF. The variable domain in full, with the rest retrieved from reference TRBV29-1 and TRBJ2-5, is SAVISQKPSRDICQRGTSLTIQCQVDSQVTMMFWYRQQPGQSLTLIATANQGSEATYESGFVIDKFPISRPNLTFSTLTVSNMSPEDSSIYLCSVHPLQETQYFGPGTRLLVL.

There are a few counts of this clonotype. The chain combines TRBV4-3 with TRBJ2-7; D perhaps matches TRBD1 (5 bases). V lost 0 bases to trimming and J lost 1 base, with 7 bases between them. CDR3 length equals 14 residues. Germline-derived CDR1 and CDR2 are LGHNA and YSLEER. CDR3 protein: CASSQEAGSYEQYF. The CDR3 DNA sequence: TGCGCCAGCAGCCAAGAGGCAGGGTCCTACGAGCAGTACTTC.

The chain carries TRBV27 and TRBJ2-1; a weak D match, TRBD2 (6 bases). The V end was cut by 6 bases, the J end by 9 bases, with 21 bases between. Germline assignment: CDR1 MNHEY and CDR2 SMNVEV (reference sequence). CDR3 length: 15 residues. For the CDR3, the DNA is TGTGCCAGCAGCCCCCCTCCGGGCCTGGGGGGTGAGCAGTTCTTC. Translation gives CASSPPPGLGGEQFF.

This sequence joins TRBV7-2 and TRBJ2-7; 7 bases match TRBD1. Germline CDR1 reads SGHTA; CDR2 reads FQGNSA. CDR3 size: 16 residues. V lost 1 base to trimming and J lost 2 bases; unmatched junction nucleotides: 8. This CDR3 reads CASSLGWGQNAYEQYF. The CDR3 DNA sequence: TGTGCCAGCAGCTTAGGCTGGGGACAGAACGCCTACGAGCAGTACTTC.

The V gene is TRBV9, the J gene TRBJ1-2; D gene ambiguous. The germline CDR1 and CDR2 sequences are SGDLS and YYNGEE. The CDR3 totals 13 residues. Trimming took 2 bases from V and 3 from J, leaving 8 bases between them. CDR3 region: CASSVKSDYGYTF. The DNA for the CDR3 is TGTGCCAGCAGCGTTAAGTCAGACTATGGCTACACCTTC. The variable domain in full, completed from reference TRBV9 and TRBJ1-2, reads DSGVTQTPKHLITATGQRVTLRCSPRSGDLSVYWYQQSLDQGLQFLIQYYNGEERAKGNILERFSAQQFPDLHSELNLSSLELGDSALYFCASSVKSDYGYTFGSGTRLTVV.

The chain recombines TRBV5-1 with TRBJ2-3; D gene uncertain. V was cut by 3 bases and J by 1 base, with 9 bases left in between. From germline, CDR1 is SGHRS and CDR2 YFSETQ. This CDR3 spans 14 amino acids. CDR3 loop: CASSSSDGTDTQYF. CDR3 DNA sequence: TGCGCCAGCAGCTCGTCGGACGGCACAGATACGCAGTATTTT.